Listed below are T cell receptor beta chains from one sample, sequenced in a study of T cell repertoires in cytomegalovirus infection. Each CDR3 protein gets one entry after TCRdb re-called the reads with MiXCR. The data show about 150,000 distinct CDR3 sequences, 23% seen once. Sequenced: PBMCs. These receptors were collected from a human donor in good health (CMV status not recorded). Some clones in this sample may be carry-over from other donors' samples. Both conserved end residues are part of each CDR3. Fields, in order: J gene, V gene, CDR3 protein.

J: TRBJ2-1
V: TRBV20-1
CDR3: CSASRGWSPSSYNEQFF

J: TRBJ2-1
V: TRBV7-9
CDR3: CASSLALGRYNEQFF

J: TRBJ2-1
V: TRBV7-2
CDR3: CASSLSRTSGYNEQFF

J: TRBJ1-2
V: TRBV12-3/TRBV12-4
CDR3: CASSLSGGFGYTF

J: TRBJ2-3
V: TRBV7-3
CDR3: CASSLTGTSGTDTQYF

J: TRBJ2-1
V: TRBV6-6
CDR3: CASSSTNEQFF

J: TRBJ2-7
V: TRBV15
CDR3: CATSKGLAGAAWGYEQYF

J: TRBJ2-1
V: TRBV9
CDR3: CASSVSGTGYNEQFF

J: TRBJ1-1
V: TRBV7-2
CDR3: CASSLGGTGNTEAFF

J: TRBJ1-5
V: TRBV28
CDR3: CASGNGGGSNQPQHF

J: TRBJ1-1
V: TRBV7-2
CDR3: CASSLFRGRGNTEAFF

J: TRBJ1-3
V: TRBV7-8
CDR3: CASSLDSQFSGNTIYF

J: TRBJ1-1
V: TRBV6-2/TRBV6-3
CDR3: CASSYRGQGALTEAFF

J: TRBJ1-4
V: TRBV7-9
CDR3: CASSVPTATNEKLFF

J: TRBJ2-7
V: TRBV7-9
CDR3: CASSSTGTGVHVQYF

J: TRBJ1-4
V: TRBV12-3/TRBV12-4
CDR3: CASSFSGFNEKLFF

J: TRBJ2-3
V: TRBV12-3/TRBV12-4
CDR3: CASSLNTVTDTQYF

J: TRBJ2-1
V: TRBV9
CDR3: CASSVVGQLYNEQFF

J: TRBJ2-5
V: TRBV7-6
CDR3: CASSREMGRQETQCF

J: TRBJ2-1
V: TRBV14
CDR3: CASSQDQWAGATQFF

J: TRBJ2-7
V: TRBV11-2
CDR3: CASSGDAIVGGPIHEQYF

J: TRBJ2-1
V: TRBV7-3
CDR3: CASSITPKQGATYNEQFF

J: TRBJ1-2
V: TRBV14
CDR3: CASSQTGGDYGYTF

J: TRBJ1-1
V: TRBV5-4
CDR3: CASKRGGVNTEAFF

J: TRBJ2-3
V: TRBV5-1
CDR3: CASSLMGSSSTDTQYF

J: TRBJ1-2
V: TRBV11-2
CDR3: CASSPGVSYGYTF

J: TRBJ1-1
V: TRBV7-3
CDR3: CASSAGQGHNTEAFF

J: TRBJ2-7
V: TRBV6-5
CDR3: CASKAEREQYF

J: TRBJ1-6
V: TRBV2
CDR3: CASSRQGIRDSPLHF